These 25 T cell receptor beta chains originate from one sample sequenced in a study of blood T cell repertoires in COVID-19 (dated by TCRdb to 2020 to 2022). Library preparation used the immunoSEQ multiplex PCR assay. The source is immuneACCESS, and TCRdb retained only in-frame sequences with V and J called. Part of the clones is not carried over; for the studies checked, unresolved V genes explain less than half of this, and the remainder is unexplained. In all, the sample holds approximately 150,000 clones, and around 82% of those were seen once. Together, the top ten hold more than 9.5% of the sample. The specimen was peripheral blood. The receptors come from a man in his sixties with active or convalescent COVID-19.

The V gene is TRBV7-8, the J gene TRBJ1-5; a possible D gene is TRBD1 (5 bases). The ends were cut back, 3 bases at V and 3 bases at J, with 12 bases in the middle. The CDR3 runs to 15 residues. Germline V lookup: CDR1 SGHVS, CDR2 FQNEAQ. The CDR3 sequence: CASSFSGANNQPQHF. The CDR3 DNA reads TGTGCCAGCAGCTTCTCTGGGGCCAACAATCAGCCCCAGCATTTT.

The rearrangement uses TRBV4-2 and TRBJ1-4; a weak D match, TRBD1 (5 bases). The CDR3 is 15 amino acids. CDR1 is LGHNA, CDR2 YNFKEQ, per germline. Trimming took 6 bases from V and 2 from J, leaving 13 bases between them. CDR3 residues: CASSQREGTNEKLFF. The CDR3 nucleotides are TGTGCCAGCAGTCAGAGGGAGGGGACTAATGAAAAACTGTTTTTT.

This chain uses TRBV5-1 with TRBJ2-1; D not certain. This CDR3 is 15 amino acids long. Trimming removed 4 bases at V and 4 bases at J, with 15 bases between. Germline CDR1 reads SGHRS; CDR2 reads YFSETQ. In DNA, the CDR3 is TGCGCCAGCAGCCCTACCATAGCTGTTTACAATGAGCAGTTCTTC. Encoded protein: CASSPTIAVYNEQFF.

The chain carries TRBV7-6 and TRBJ2-7, with TRBD1 matching 10 bases. Germline lookup yields CDR1 SGHVS and CDR2 FNYEAQ. The CDR3 sequence is 15 residues long. V gave up 4 bases and J gave up 6 bases; unmatched junction bases: 9. The CDR3 sequence: CASSSRGTGAAEQYF. The CDR3 DNA follows: TGTGCCAGCAGCTCAAGAGGGACAGGGGCGGCCGAGCAGTACTTC.

This rearrangement joins TRBV5-1 to TRBJ2-7; 7 bases align to TRBD1. The CDR3 contains 15 residues. Unmatched junction bases numbered 4, after V lost 0 bases and J lost 1 base. Germline lookup yields CDR1 SGHRS and CDR2 YFSETQ. The CDR3 bases are TGCGCCAGCAGCTTGGGGACAGGTGAATCCTACGAGCAGTACTTC. Encoded protein: CASSLGTGESYEQYF.

The CDR3 bases are TGCGCCAGCAGCCGGATGAACCCGGGACAGGGGGAAGAAAAACTGTTTTTT. This encodes CASSRMNPGQGEEKLFF. The chain combines TRBV5-1 with TRBJ1-4; 11 positions agree with TRBD1. Germline lookup yields CDR1 SGHRS and CDR2 YFSETQ. With V trimmed by 4 bases and J by 8 bases, 13 bases remained unmatched. There are 17 residues in the CDR3.

The chain links TRBV28 to TRBJ1-1, with D uncertain. This CDR3 comprises 13 residues. Trimming stripped 3 bases from V and 10 bases from J, with 15 bases between. Germline V CDR1 and CDR2: MDHEN, SYDVKM. CDR3: CASSLDYVSGAFF. DNA of the CDR3: TGTGCCAGCAGTTTGGACTACGTCTCGGGAGCTTTCTTT.

The chain is built from TRBV19 and TRBJ2-2, with a possible D match to TRBD1 (5 bases). Germline V gene data show CDR1 as LNHDA and CDR2 as SQIVND (reference sequence). The CDR3 is 16 residues long. Trimming pared 0 bases from V and 4 bases from J, leaving 12 bases between. This CDR3 is CASSIEGRQRTGELFF. As DNA, the CDR3 is TGTGCCAGTAGTATAGAGGGGCGGCAGCGCACCGGGGAGCTGTTTTTT.

CDR3 loop: CASSQALAVYEQYF. CDR3 DNA: TGTGCCAGCAGCCAGGCCCTAGCGGTCTACGAGCAGTACTTC. The rearrangement joins TRBV4-2 to TRBJ2-7; 7 bases align to TRBD2. The CDR3 is 14 residues long. Germline CDR1 is LGHNA and CDR2 is YNFKEQ. The trim removed 3 bases at V and 3 bases at J, leaving 5 bases unmatched.

V gene TRBV13 combines with J gene TRBJ2-3; tentatively, D is TRBD2 (6 bases). The CDR3 covers 15 residues. Germline CDR1 PRHDT, CDR2 FYEKMQ (reference sequence). Trimming took off 6 bases at V and 2 bases at J, with 15 bases between the two ends. CDR3 amino acids: CASRRLGGYTDTQYF. CDR3 DNA: TGTGCCAGCAGACGCCTGGGAGGTTACACAGATACGCAGTATTTT.

The CDR3 DNA reads TGCGCCAGCAGCTGGCGATTAGCGGGAGTCCAGTCGGAGCAGTTCTTC. Translation gives CASSWRLAGVQSEQFF. The genes are TRBV5-1 and TRBJ2-1; 9 bases fit TRBD2. V lost 3 bases, J lost 10 bases, and 14 bases stayed unmatched. Germline CDR1 is SGHRS and CDR2 is YFSETQ. CDR3 size: 16 residues.

The CDR3 DNA is TGCGCCAGCAGTTACCACCAAGCGGGGAGCTCCTACGAGCAGTACTTC. Translation: CASSYHQAGSSYEQYF. V is TRBV5-1 and J is TRBJ2-7, with 7 bases lining up with TRBD2. The CDR3 has 16 amino acids. The germline V gene encodes CDR1 SGHRS and CDR2 YFSETQ. Trimming removed 5 bases from V and 0 bases from J; junction bases left unmatched: 11.

J is TRBJ1-1 and V is TRBV11-3; no clear D. The CDR3 spans 17 residues. Per germline, CDR1 SGHNT and CDR2 YENEEA. V lost 0 bases, J lost 2 bases, and 16 bases lay in between. This CDR3 is CASSLDGVGRRNTEAFF. The CDR3 DNA reads as TGTGCCAGCAGCTTAGATGGCGTGGGCAGGCGAAACACTGAAGCTTTCTTT.

The chain carries TRBV5-1 and TRBJ2-1; the match to TRBD1 covers 12 bases. The V gene end was trimmed by 7 bases and the J gene end by 8 bases; junction bases not matched to a gene: 7. There are 14 residues in the CDR3. The germline V gene encodes CDR1 SGHRS and CDR2 YFSETQ. CDR3 protein: CASASGTGGHEQFF. Written as DNA, the CDR3 is TGCGCCAGCGCTTCGGGGACAGGGGGCCATGAGCAGTTCTTC. The full variable domain, in which reference TRBV5-1 and TRBJ2-1 provide the parts outside the CDR3, is KAGVTQTPRYLIKTRGQQVTLSCSPISGHRSVSWYQQTPGQGLQFLFEYFSETQRNKGNFPGRFSGRQFSNSRSEMNVSTLELGDSALYLCASASGTGGHEQFFGPGTRLTVL.

This chain connects TRBV10-3 to TRBJ2-1; 8 bases are shared with TRBD2. V lost 6 bases to trimming and J lost 9 bases; unmatched junction nucleotides: 10. The CDR3 extends over 14 amino acids. Germline CDR1 reads ENHRY; CDR2 reads SYGVKD. The CDR3 loop reads CAIRSGLAEGEQFF. CDR3 nucleotide sequence: TGTGCCATCAGATCAGGACTAGCTGAGGGTGAGCAGTTCTTC.

The CDR3 protein is CASSQDARERETQYF. The CDR3 DNA reads TGCGCCAGCAGCCAAGACGCGCGGGAGAGAGAGACCCAGTACTTC. The gene calls are TRBV4-1 and TRBJ2-5, with 7 bases that match TRBD2. Germline V gene sequence: CDR1 MGHRA, CDR2 YSYEKL. This CDR3 is built from 15 residues. Trimming cost V 0 bases and J 4 bases; bases outside gene matches: 5.

The chain is built from TRBV19 and TRBJ2-2; 9 nucleotides match TRBD1. Unmatched junction bases numbered 9, after V lost 7 bases and J lost 6 bases. The CDR3 is 15 residues long. The germline V gene has CDR1 LNHDA and CDR2 SQIVND (reference sequence). This chain's CDR3 is CASNTQGAGAGELFF. The CDR3 region has the DNA TGTGCCAGTAACACACAGGGGGCGGGGGCCGGGGAGCTGTTTTTT.

The chain combines TRBV18 with TRBJ2-7, with TRBD1 matching 7 bases. V was pared by 2 bases and J by 7 bases, with 11 bases of the junction left unmatched. Germline V lookup: CDR1 KGHSH, CDR2 LQKENI. This CDR3 spans 15 amino acids. The CDR3 coding sequence is TGTGCCAGCTCACCAACGGGGACAGCTACTACAGAGCAGTACTTC. Protein product: CASSPTGTATTEQYF. The full variable domain, completed using reference TRBV18 and TRBJ2-7, is NAGVMQNPRHLVRRRGQEARLRCSPMKGHSHVYWYRQLPEEGLKFMVYLQKENIIDESGMPKERFSAEFPKEGPSILRIQQVVRGDSAAYFCASSPTGTATTEQYFGPGTRLTVT.

The rearrangement joins TRBV19 to TRBJ2-2; 8 bases fit TRBD2. Trimming took 9 bases from V and 6 from J; bases not matched to a gene: 6. The CDR3 sequence is 13 residues long. Looked up from germline, CDR1 is LNHDA and CDR2 is SQIVND (reference sequence). CDR3 sequence (DNA): TGTGCCAGCAGCCCGGGGGGGGCCGGGGAGCTGTTTTTT. It translates to CASSPGGAGELFF.

About this clone itself: This sample also contains other DNA sequences that code for the same CDR3. This chain connects TRBV2 to TRBJ2-3; D is possibly TRBD1 (6 bases). V was cut by 9 bases and J by 1 base, with 8 bases left in between. In germline, CDR1 is SNHLY, CDR2 FYNNEI. The CDR3 spans 12 residues. Here the CDR3 DNA reads TGTGCCAGTCGGACAGGCACAGATACGCAGTATTTT. It is translated as CASRTGTDTQYF.

The chain recombines TRBV5-4 with TRBJ1-3; 9 positions agree with TRBD1. This CDR3 comprises 14 residues. Trimming took 4 bases from V and 6 from J; bases not matched to a gene: 5. Germline-derived CDR1 and CDR2 are SGHNT and YYREEE (reference sequence). CDR3 nucleotide sequence: TGTGCCAGCAGCAAGGACAGGGGAATAAACACCATATATTTT. Encoded protein: CASSKDRGINTIYF.

The rearrangement joins TRBV15 to TRBJ2-7; TRBD1 is a possible D gene (5 bases). Germline V gene sequence: CDR1 LNHNV, CDR2 YYDKDF (reference sequence). Deletions cut 5 bases from V and 1 base from J, with 18 bases between. The CDR3 covers 16 residues. For the CDR3, the DNA is TGTGCCACCAGCCGAATGAAGGACACATTATCCTACGAGCAGTACTTC. Its translation is CATSRMKDTLSYEQYF.

The genes are TRBV29-1 and TRBJ1-2, with D possibly being TRBD1 (6 bases). Germline lookup yields CDR1 SQVTM and CDR2 ANQGSEA. V was clipped by 0 bases and J by 4 bases, with 15 bases between them. The CDR3 has 15 residues. CDR3 DNA sequence: TGCAGCGTTGAAGAGTGGTGGCCAGGGGCCTATGGCTACACCTTC. This encodes CSVEEWWPGAYGYTF.

Concerning this clone: A read error may explain this, as a much larger clone is one base away. The rearrangement uses TRBV28 and TRBJ1-2, with TRBD1 matching over 7 bases. The CDR3 length is 13 residues. With V trimmed by 4 bases and J by 2 bases, 1 base remained unmatched. Germline values: CDR1 MDHEN, CDR2 SYDVKM. CDR3 residues: CASSSGQNYGYTF. Written as DNA, the CDR3 is TGTGCCAGCAGTTCGGGACAGAACTATGGCTACACCTTC.

The chain has TRBV3-1 (or the pseudogene TRBV3-2) and TRBJ2-2; a weak D match, TRBD2 (5 bases). The germline V gene encodes CDR1 LGHDT and CDR2 YNNKEL (reference sequence). CDR3 length: 15 residues. V dropped 0 bases and J dropped 3 bases, with 8 bases sitting between them. The DNA for the CDR3 is TGTGCCAGCAGCCAAGACGCGGGTTACACCGGGGAGCTGTTTTTT. This encodes CASSQDAGYTGELFF.